The 5 T cell receptor beta chains below all came from one sample that was sequenced in a study of T cell responses to AZD1222 COVID-19 vaccine. Clones were read by immunoSEQ multiplex PCR, and TCRdb kept only the in-frame ones, dropping some. The table shows 100,000 to 150,000 clones, with about 91% occurring only once. The source was peripheral blood, collected 28 days after the second AZD1222 dose. The receptors here all came from an adult who received the AZD1222 COVID-19 vaccine.

The rearrangement links TRBV18 to TRBJ2-1, with a weak D call TRBD1 (6 bases). There are 15 residues in the CDR3. The ends were cut back, 3 bases at V and 4 bases at J, with 13 bases in the middle. Per the germline V gene, CDR1 is KGHSH and CDR2 is LQKENI. In nucleotides, the CDR3 is TGTGCCAGCTCACCCAGAAAGGACAGATACAATGAGCAGTTCTTC. Protein product: CASSPRKDRYNEQFF.

Only one count was recorded for this clone. This sequence joins TRBV6-1 and TRBJ2-1; unclear D gene. Per the germline V gene, CDR1 is MNHNS and CDR2 is SASEGT. The V gene lost 3 bases and the J gene lost 0 bases, with 9 bases spanning the gap. This CDR3 is built from 15 residues. CDR3 bases: TGTGCCAGCAGTGATCAGTGGAGCTCCTACAATGAGCAGTTCTTC. Translated: CASSDQWSSYNEQFF.

The chain is built from TRBV7-9 and TRBJ2-3, with TRBD1 matching over 10 bases. After removal of 5 bases from V and 2 bases from J, the junction contained 10 bases not matched to a gene. The V gene's germline CDR1 is SEHNR and CDR2 FQNEAQ (reference sequence). The CDR3 totals 17 residues. CDR3 amino acids: CASSMPGQGWNTDTQYF. The CDR3 nucleotides read TGTGCCAGCAGCATGCCGGGACAGGGGTGGAACACAGATACGCAGTATTTT.

This chain uses TRBV15 with TRBJ2-7, with D tentatively TRBD1 (6 bases). The V end lost 5 bases, the J end lost 1 base, and 15 bases lay between the germline ends. Germline-derived CDR1 and CDR2 are LNHNV and YYDKDF (reference sequence). The CDR3 is 15 residues long. The CDR3 is CATSRGRGNSYEQYF. CDR3 nucleotide sequence: TGTGCCACCAGCCGAGGCAGGGGAAATTCCTACGAGCAGTACTTC.

V is TRBV7-6 and J is TRBJ1-3, with D unresolved. V was shortened by 2 bases and J by 9 bases, with 8 bases between the two germline ends. The CDR3 contains 12 residues. Germline assignment: CDR1 SGHVS and CDR2 FNYEAQ. The CDR3 DNA follows: TGTGCCAGCAGCTTAACCCGGGGCACCATATATTTT. Translation gives CASSLTRGTIYF.